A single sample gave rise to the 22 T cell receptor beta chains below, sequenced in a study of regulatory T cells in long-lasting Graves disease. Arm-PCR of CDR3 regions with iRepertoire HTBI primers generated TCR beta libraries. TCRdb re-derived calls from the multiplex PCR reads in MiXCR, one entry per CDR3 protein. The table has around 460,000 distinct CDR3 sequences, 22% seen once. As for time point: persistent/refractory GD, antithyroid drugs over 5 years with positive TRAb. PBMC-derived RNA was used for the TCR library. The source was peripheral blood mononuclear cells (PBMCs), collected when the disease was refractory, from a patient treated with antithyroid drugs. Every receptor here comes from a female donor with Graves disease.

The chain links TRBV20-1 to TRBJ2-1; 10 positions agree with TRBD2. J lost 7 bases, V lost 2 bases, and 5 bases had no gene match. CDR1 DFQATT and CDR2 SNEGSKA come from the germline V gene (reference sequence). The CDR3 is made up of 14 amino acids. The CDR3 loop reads CSARFSGGRNEQFF. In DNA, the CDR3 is TGCAGTGCTAGATTTAGCGGGGGGAGGAATGAGCAGTTCTTC.

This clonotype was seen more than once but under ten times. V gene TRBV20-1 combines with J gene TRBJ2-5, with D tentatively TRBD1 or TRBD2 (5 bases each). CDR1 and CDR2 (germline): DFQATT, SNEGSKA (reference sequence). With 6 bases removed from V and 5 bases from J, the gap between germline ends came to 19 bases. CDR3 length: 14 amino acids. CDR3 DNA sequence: TGCAGTGCCGCCACGGGGACGGCGAGCGAGACCCAGTACTTC. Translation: CSAATGTASETQYF.

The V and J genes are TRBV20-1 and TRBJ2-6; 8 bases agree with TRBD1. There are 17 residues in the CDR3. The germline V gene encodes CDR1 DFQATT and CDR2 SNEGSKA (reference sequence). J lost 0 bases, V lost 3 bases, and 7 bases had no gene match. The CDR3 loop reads CSARGTGNPSGANVLTF. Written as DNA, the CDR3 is TGCAGTGCTAGGGGGACAGGAAACCCCTCTGGGGCCAACGTCCTGACTTTC.

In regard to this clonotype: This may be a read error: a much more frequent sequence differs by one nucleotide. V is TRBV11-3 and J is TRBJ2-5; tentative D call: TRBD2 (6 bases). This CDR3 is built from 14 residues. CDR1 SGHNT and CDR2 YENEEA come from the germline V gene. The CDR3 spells CAGSFSLASETQYF. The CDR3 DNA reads TGTGCCGGCAGCTTTAGCCTAGCGAGCGAGACCCAGTACTTC.

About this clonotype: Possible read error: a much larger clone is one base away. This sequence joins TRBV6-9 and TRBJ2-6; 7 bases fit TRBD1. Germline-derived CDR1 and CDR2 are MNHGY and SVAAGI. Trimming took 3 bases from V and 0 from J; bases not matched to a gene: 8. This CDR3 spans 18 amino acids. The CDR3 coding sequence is TGTGCCAGCAGTTACGATGTGACAGGGACCTCTGGGGCCAACGTCCTGACTTTC. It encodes CASSYDVTGTSGANVLTF.

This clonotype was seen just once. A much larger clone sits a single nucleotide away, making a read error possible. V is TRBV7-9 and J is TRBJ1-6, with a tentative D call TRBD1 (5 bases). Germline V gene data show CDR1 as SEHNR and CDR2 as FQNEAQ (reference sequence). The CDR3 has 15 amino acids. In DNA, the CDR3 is TGTGCCAACAGCTTATTTGACCAGGGAAATTCACCCCTCCACTTT. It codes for CANSLFDQGNSPLHF.

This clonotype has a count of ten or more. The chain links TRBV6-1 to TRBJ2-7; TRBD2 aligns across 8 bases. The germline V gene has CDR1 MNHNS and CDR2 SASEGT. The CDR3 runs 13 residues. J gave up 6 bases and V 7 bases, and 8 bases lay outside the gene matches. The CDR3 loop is CASINPGGPEQYF. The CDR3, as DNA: TGTGCCAGCATCAACCCGGGGGGGCCCGAGCAGTACTTC.

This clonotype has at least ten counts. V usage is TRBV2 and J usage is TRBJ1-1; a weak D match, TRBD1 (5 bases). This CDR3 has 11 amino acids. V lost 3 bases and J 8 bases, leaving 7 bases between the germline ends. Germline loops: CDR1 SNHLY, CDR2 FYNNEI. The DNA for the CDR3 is TGTGCCAGCAGTGAGACAGAGGAAGCTTTCTTT. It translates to CASSETEEAFF.

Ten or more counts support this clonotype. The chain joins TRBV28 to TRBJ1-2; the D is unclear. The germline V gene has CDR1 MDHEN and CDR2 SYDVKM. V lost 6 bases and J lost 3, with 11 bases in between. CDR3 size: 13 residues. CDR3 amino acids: CASRYNTDYGYTF. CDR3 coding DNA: TGTGCCAGCAGATACAACACAGACTATGGCTACACCTTC.

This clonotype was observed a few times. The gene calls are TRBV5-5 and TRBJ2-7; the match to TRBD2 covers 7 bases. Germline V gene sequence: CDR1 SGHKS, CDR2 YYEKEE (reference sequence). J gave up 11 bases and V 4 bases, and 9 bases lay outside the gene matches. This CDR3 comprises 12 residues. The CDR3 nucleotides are TGTGCCAGCAGCCGGAAAGCGGGAACGGAGTACTTC. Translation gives CASSRKAGTEYF.

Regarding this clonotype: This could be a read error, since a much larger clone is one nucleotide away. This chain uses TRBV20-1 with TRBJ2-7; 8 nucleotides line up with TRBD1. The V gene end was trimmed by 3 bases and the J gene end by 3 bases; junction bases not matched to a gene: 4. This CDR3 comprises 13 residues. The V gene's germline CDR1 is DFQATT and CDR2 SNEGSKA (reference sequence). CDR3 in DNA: TGCAGTGCTAGGGGTACAGGGGGCTACGAGCAGTACTTC. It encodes CSARGTGGYEQYF.

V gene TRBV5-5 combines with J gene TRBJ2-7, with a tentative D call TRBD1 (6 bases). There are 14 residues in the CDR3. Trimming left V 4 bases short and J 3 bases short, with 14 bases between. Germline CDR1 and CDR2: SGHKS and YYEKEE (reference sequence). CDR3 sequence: CASSIETGYYEQYF. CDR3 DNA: TGTGCCAGCAGCATCGAAACAGGGTACTACGAGCAGTACTTC.

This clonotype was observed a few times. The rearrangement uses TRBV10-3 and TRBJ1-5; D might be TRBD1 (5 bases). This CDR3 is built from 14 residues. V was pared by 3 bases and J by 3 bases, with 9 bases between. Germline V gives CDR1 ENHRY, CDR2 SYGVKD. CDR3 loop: CAISDPGSNQPQHF. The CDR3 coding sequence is TGTGCCATCAGTGATCCAGGGTCCAATCAGCCCCAGCATTTT.

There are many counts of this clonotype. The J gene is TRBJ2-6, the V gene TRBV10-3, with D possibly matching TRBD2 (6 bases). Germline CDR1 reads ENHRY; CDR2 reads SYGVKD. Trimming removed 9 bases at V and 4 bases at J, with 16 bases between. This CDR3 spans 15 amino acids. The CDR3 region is CAIGGPGSGANVLTF. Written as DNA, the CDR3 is TGTGCCATTGGAGGGCCAGGGTCGGGGGCCAACGTCCTGACTTTC.

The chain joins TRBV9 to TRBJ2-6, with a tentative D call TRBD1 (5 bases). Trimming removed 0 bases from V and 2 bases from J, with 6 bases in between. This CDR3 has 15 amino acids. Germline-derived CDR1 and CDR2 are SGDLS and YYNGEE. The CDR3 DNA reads TGTGCCAGCAGCGTAGGGGGCGCTGGGGCCAACGTCCTGACTTTC. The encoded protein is CASSVGGAGANVLTF.

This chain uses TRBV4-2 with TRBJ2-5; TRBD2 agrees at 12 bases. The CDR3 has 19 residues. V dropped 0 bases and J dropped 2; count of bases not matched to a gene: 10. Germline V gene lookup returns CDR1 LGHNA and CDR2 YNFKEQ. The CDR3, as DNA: TGTGCCAGCAGCCAAGAGGTTACGGGACTAGCGGGTAATCAAGAGACCCAGTACTTC. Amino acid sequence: CASSQEVTGLAGNQETQYF.

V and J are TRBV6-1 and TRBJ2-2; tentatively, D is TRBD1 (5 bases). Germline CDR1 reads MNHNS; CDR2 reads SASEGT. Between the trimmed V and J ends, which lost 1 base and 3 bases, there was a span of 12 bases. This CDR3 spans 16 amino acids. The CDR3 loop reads CASSEEGVAYTGELFF. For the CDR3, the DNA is TGTGCCAGCAGTGAAGAAGGGGTCGCCTACACCGGGGAGCTGTTTTTT.

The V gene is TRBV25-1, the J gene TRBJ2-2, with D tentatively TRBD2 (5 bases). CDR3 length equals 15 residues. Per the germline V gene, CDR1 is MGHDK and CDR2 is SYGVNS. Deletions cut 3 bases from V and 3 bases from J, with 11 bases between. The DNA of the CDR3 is TGTGCCAGCAGTGAGCCGGGGTTCGACACCGGGGAGCTGTTTTTT. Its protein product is CASSEPGFDTGELFF.

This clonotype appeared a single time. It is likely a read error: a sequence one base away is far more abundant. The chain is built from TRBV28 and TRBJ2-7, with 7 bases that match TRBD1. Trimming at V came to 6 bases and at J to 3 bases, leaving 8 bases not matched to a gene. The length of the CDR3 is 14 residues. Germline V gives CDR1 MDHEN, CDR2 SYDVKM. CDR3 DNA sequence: TGTGCCAGCAGCTTTGGGACAGAGATCTACGAGCAGTACTTC. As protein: CASSFGTEIYEQYF. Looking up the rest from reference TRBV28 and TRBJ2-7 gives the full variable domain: DVKVTQSSRYLVKRTGEKVFLECVQDMDHENMFWYRQDPGLGLRLIYFSYDVKMKEKGDIPEGYSVSREKKERFSLILESASTNQTSMYLCASSFGTEIYEQYFGPGTRLTVT.

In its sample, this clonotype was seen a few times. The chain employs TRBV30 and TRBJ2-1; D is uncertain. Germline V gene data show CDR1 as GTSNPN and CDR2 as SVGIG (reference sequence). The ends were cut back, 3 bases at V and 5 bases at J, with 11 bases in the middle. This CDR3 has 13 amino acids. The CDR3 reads CAWRPDLNNEQFF. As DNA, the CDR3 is TGTGCCTGGAGACCCGACCTCAACAATGAGCAGTTCTTC.

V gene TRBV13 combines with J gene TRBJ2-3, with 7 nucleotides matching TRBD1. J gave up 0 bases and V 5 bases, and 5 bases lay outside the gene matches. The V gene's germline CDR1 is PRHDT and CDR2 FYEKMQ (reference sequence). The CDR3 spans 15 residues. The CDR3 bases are TGTGCCAGCAGCACCCTGGACAGGAGCACAGATACGCAGTATTTT. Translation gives CASSTLDRSTDTQYF.

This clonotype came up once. CDR3 sequence (DNA): TGCGCCAGCAGCTCGACCGGGGGCCGGTCTCCCCAGTACTTC. Its protein product is CASSSTGGRSPQYF. The rearrangement uses TRBV5-1 and TRBJ2-5; D tentatively reads TRBD1 or TRBD2 (6 bases each). Germline values: CDR1 SGHRS, CDR2 YFSETQ. The CDR3 is made up of 14 amino acids. Trimming cost V 3 bases and J 9 bases, with 18 bases left between them.